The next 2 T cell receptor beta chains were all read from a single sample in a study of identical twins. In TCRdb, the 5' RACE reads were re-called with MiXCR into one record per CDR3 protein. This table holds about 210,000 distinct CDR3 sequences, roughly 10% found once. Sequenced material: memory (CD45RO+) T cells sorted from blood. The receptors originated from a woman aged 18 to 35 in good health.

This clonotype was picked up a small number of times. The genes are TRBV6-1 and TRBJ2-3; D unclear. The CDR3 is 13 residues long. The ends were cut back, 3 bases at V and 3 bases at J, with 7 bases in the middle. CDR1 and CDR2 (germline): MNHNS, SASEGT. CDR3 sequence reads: CASSERSTDTQYF. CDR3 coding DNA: TGTGCCAGCAGTGAGAGGAGTACAGATACGCAGTATTTT.

The CDR3 loop is CSATSGLSTDTQYF. CDR3 coding DNA: TGCAGTGCTACCTCCGGACTATCAACAGATACGCAGTATTTT. The rearrangement joins TRBV20-1 to TRBJ2-3, with D tentatively TRBD2 (6 bases). This CDR3 contains 14 residues. The germline V gene encodes CDR1 DFQATT and CDR2 SNEGSKA (reference sequence). The V end lost 4 bases, the J end lost 3 bases, and 14 bases lay between the germline ends.